Following are 14 T cell receptor beta chains from one sample sequenced in a study of blood T cell repertoires in COVID-19. Sequenced by immunoSEQ multiplex PCR; TCRdb stores in-frame clones only, minus some. Of over 85,000 clones listed, 75% to 90% are singletons. Sequencing was carried out using peripheral blood. The receptors come from an elderly woman with acute or convalescent COVID-19.

This clone was observed a single time. V and J are TRBV19 and TRBJ2-1, with 8 nucleotides matching TRBD2. J was trimmed by 3 bases and V by 1 base; bases with no gene match: 2. The CDR3 length is 15 residues. The V gene's germline CDR1 is LNHDA and CDR2 SQIVND (reference sequence). The CDR3, as DNA: TGTGCCAGTAGTATAGCGGGGGGGTACTACAATGAGCAGTTCTTC. This sequence encodes CASSIAGGYYNEQFF.

The rearrangement uses TRBV2 and TRBJ2-7, with 13 bases aligning to TRBD2. The germline V gene has CDR1 SNHLY and CDR2 FYNNEI. The trim removed 5 bases at V and 0 bases at J, leaving 1 base unmatched. The CDR3 totals 15 residues. CDR3 loop: CASSTSGGASYEQYF. The DNA of the CDR3 is TGTGCCAGCAGTACTAGCGGGGGGGCCTCCTACGAGCAGTACTTC.

The chain carries TRBV6-6 and TRBJ1-5; 8 positions match TRBD1. Germline V lookup: CDR1 MNHNY, CDR2 SVGAGI (reference sequence). The CDR3 runs to 15 residues. Trimming cost V 3 bases and J 2 bases; bases outside gene matches: 3. The CDR3: CASSYNRGGNQPQHF. In DNA form, the CDR3 reads TGTGCCAGCAGTTATAACAGGGGGGGCAATCAGCCCCAGCATTTT.

The gene calls are TRBV3-1 (or the pseudogene TRBV3-2) and TRBJ2-5, with D possibly being TRBD2 (7 bases). The CDR3 is 15 residues long. Looked up from germline, CDR1 is LGHDT and CDR2 is YNNKEL (reference sequence). V lost 1 base to trimming and J lost 5 bases, with 14 bases between them. CDR3 protein: CASSQAGGRSETQYF. The CDR3 bases are TGTGCCAGCAGCCAAGCGGGGGGCCGGTCGGAGACCCAGTACTTC.

This sequence joins TRBV6-4 and TRBJ1-3; D is unclear. The germline V gene encodes CDR1 MRHNA and CDR2 SNTAGT. With 2 bases removed from V and 0 bases from J, the gap between germline ends came to 11 bases. The CDR3 is made up of 16 amino acids. The chain's CDR3 is CASSDPEENSGNTIYF. The CDR3 DNA is TGTGCCAGCAGTGACCCCGAAGAGAACTCTGGAAACACCATATATTTT.

The chain uses TRBV7-3 and TRBJ2-1, with 12 bases aligning to TRBD2. After removal of 3 bases from V and 5 bases from J, the junction contained 8 bases not matched to a gene. Germline loops: CDR1 SGHTA, CDR2 FQGTGA. The CDR3 contains 17 residues. In DNA, the CDR3 is TGTGCCAGCAGCTTTACTAGCGGGGGGAAAGGCAACAATGAGCAGTTCTTC. Residues: CASSFTSGGKGNNEQFF.

The chain links TRBV6-5 to TRBJ2-7; D is possibly TRBD2 (7 bases). Trimming took 7 bases from V and 3 from J, leaving 16 bases between them. The CDR3 runs to 14 residues. Germline V gene data show CDR1 as MNHEY and CDR2 as SVGAGI. CDR3 bases: TGTGCCAGCACCGCTCCGGGGGGCGTCTACGAGCAGTACTTC. Its protein is CASTAPGGVYEQYF.

The rearrangement joins TRBV24-1 to TRBJ2-5; 12 nucleotides agree with TRBD2. After removal of 7 bases from V and 4 bases from J, the junction contained 6 bases not matched to a gene. CDR1 and CDR2 from the germline V gene are KGHDR and SFDVKD. The CDR3 sequence is 15 residues long. CDR3 DNA sequence: TGTGCCACCAGCCGGCTAGCGGGGGGGTCAGAGACCCAGTACTTC. Its translation is CATSRLAGGSETQYF.

This sequence joins TRBV27 and TRBJ1-2; 11 nucleotides align to TRBD1. Germline V CDR1 and CDR2: MNHEY, SMNVEV (reference sequence). Unmatched junction bases numbered 8, after V lost 0 bases and J lost 8 bases. The CDR3 is made up of 16 amino acids. The chain's CDR3 is CASSLSRTGGTRGYTF. DNA for the CDR3: TGTGCCAGCAGTTTATCCCGGACAGGGGGCACAAGGGGCTACACCTTC.

The V gene is TRBV9, the J gene TRBJ1-2; 12 bases map to TRBD1. The CDR3 consists of 16 residues. Germline trimming cut 0 bases from V and 8 bases from J; bases unmatched to any gene: 8. CDR1 SGDLS and CDR2 YYNGEE come from the germline V gene. The DNA of the CDR3 is TGTGCCAGCAGCGTAGAAAAGGGACAGGGGGCAAAGGGCTACACCTTC. It is translated as CASSVEKGQGAKGYTF.

The chain couples TRBV9 to TRBJ1-4, with 9 nucleotides matching TRBD1. CDR3 size: 18 residues. In germline, CDR1 is SGDLS, CDR2 YYNGEE. V dropped 4 bases and J dropped 6; count of bases not matched to a gene: 16. DNA of the CDR3: TGTGCCAGCAGCCCGAGCTATTCGACAGGGGGTGGGGATGAAAAACTGTTTTTT. It codes for CASSPSYSTGGGDEKLFF.

J is TRBJ2-1 and V is TRBV7-2; 15 bases line up with TRBD2. This CDR3 has 16 residues. CDR1 and CDR2 from the germline V gene are SGHTA and FQGNSA. V was clipped by 3 bases and J by 7 bases; unmatched bases: 4. The CDR3 DNA is TGTGCCAGCAGCTTTCGGACTAGCGGGGGGGCTAATGAGCAGTTCTTC. Protein: CASSFRTSGGANEQFF.

This chain connects TRBV3-1 (or the pseudogene TRBV3-2) to TRBJ1-1; 7 bases are shared with TRBD1. This CDR3 is built from 14 residues. Germline values: CDR1 LGHDT, CDR2 YNNKEL (reference sequence). With V trimmed by 4 bases and J by 0 bases, 2 bases remained unmatched. This chain's CDR3 is CASSRGQVNTEAFF. For the CDR3, the DNA is TGTGCCAGCAGCCGAGGACAGGTGAACACTGAAGCTTTCTTT.

V usage is TRBV11-3 and J usage is TRBJ1-2; D is uncertain. CDR1 and CDR2 from the germline V gene are SGHNT and YENEEA. V gave up 0 bases and J gave up 0 bases, with 8 bases separating them. The CDR3 runs to 15 residues. The DNA of the CDR3 is TGTGCCAGCAGCTTAGATCGCGGATCTAACTATGGCTACACCTTC. Encoded protein: CASSLDRGSNYGYTF.